These 8 T cell receptor beta chains were all obtained from the same sample, sequenced in a study of cytomegalovirus exposure and HLA in healthy donors. A multiplex PCR was run with 60 Vbeta primers and 13 Jbeta primers. Libraries were prepared by immunoSEQ multiplex PCR; TCRdb keeps only in-frame clonotypes and omits some of them. The repertoire holds about 110,000 clones, with around 80% as singletons. Sequencing input: PBMCs. Receptors were obtained from a man aged 25-45 years in good health and CMV-seropositive.

This clone was seen a handful of times. The chain carries TRBV7-9 and TRBJ1-4, with no clear D. Trimming pared 5 bases from V and 7 bases from J, leaving 8 bases between. Germline V CDR1 and CDR2: SEHNR, FQNEAQ (reference sequence). The CDR3 is made up of 12 amino acids. The CDR3 region is CASSRGGEKLFF. The CDR3 coding sequence is TGTGCCAGCAGCCGAGGAGGTGAAAAACTGTTTTTT.

The chain employs TRBV5-1 and TRBJ2-3; the D gene is possibly TRBD2 (5 bases). V gave up 3 bases and J gave up 0 bases, with 8 bases separating them. Germline V gene sequence: CDR1 SGHRS, CDR2 YFSETQ. The CDR3 totals 14 residues. CDR3 protein: CASSSSGSTDTQYF. For the CDR3, the DNA is TGCGCCAGCAGCTCCTCGGGAAGCACAGATACGCAGTATTTT.

The genes are TRBV29-1 and TRBJ2-1, with D perhaps matching TRBD2 (6 bases). CDR1 and CDR2 (germline): SQVTM, ANQGSEA. The CDR3 extends over 13 amino acids. The CDR3 DNA reads TGCAGTGATAGGCGTCGGGGGACCAATGAGCAGTTCTTC. This codes for CSDRRRGTNEQFF.

The chain links TRBV7-9 to TRBJ1-6, with 7 bases that match TRBD1. J lost 8 bases, V lost 4 bases, and 5 bases had no gene match. CDR3 size: 14 residues. In germline, CDR1 is SEHNR, CDR2 FQNEAQ (reference sequence). The CDR3 here is CASSSGTVYSPLHF. The CDR3 DNA sequence: TGTGCCAGCAGCTCCGGGACAGTTTATTCACCCCTCCACTTT.

V gene TRBV19 combines with J gene TRBJ2-3, with 8 bases matching TRBD1. The CDR3 has 13 residues. Germline V CDR1 and CDR2: LNHDA, SQIVND (reference sequence). Trimming at V came to 5 bases and at J to 10 bases, leaving 8 bases not matched to a gene. The DNA of the CDR3 is TGTGCCAGTAGTGGACAGGGCCTGGGGGCGCAGTATTTT. Protein: CASSGQGLGAQYF.

This sequence joins TRBV5-1 and TRBJ2-7; possibly TRBD1 for D (6 bases). This CDR3 comprises 16 residues. Trimming left V 4 bases short and J 2 bases short, with 19 bases between. Germline loops: CDR1 SGHRS, CDR2 YFSETQ. CDR3 region: CASSATGTLFPYEQYF. DNA of the CDR3: TGCGCCAGCAGCGCTACCGGGACACTCTTCCCCTACGAGCAGTACTTC.

The J gene is TRBJ2-7, the V gene TRBV20-1; possibly TRBD2 for D (6 bases). CDR3 length: 11 amino acids. Germline V gives CDR1 DFQATT, CDR2 SNEGSKA (reference sequence). The V end was cut by 6 bases, the J end by 6 bases, with 12 bases between. The CDR3 DNA reads as TGCAGTGCCGGGAGTGGTACCGAGCAGTACGTC. Its translation: CSAGSGTEQYV.

This clone was seen once. This chain connects TRBV14 to TRBJ2-7, with a weak D call TRBD2 (5 bases). V was pared by 5 bases and J by 6 bases, with 11 bases between. CDR1 is SGHDN, CDR2 FVKESK, per germline. The CDR3 length is 12 residues. CDR3 sequence (DNA): TGTGCCAGCAGCTACGGACTGGGCGAGCAGTACTTC. It codes for CASSYGLGEQYF.